One T cell receptor (beta chain) is described in this entry. Some clones are missing from TCRdb's copy, which holds only in-frame ones; the method was immunoSEQ multiplex PCR. The table records about 93,000 clones, about 90% of them present only once. Germline lookup yields CDR1 SGHRS and CDR2 YFSETQ. The CDR3 runs 14 residues. Trimming stripped 5 bases from V and 5 bases from J, with 13 bases between. The data were taken from a study of OX40 agonist ivuxolimab in advanced cancers. For the study at large: A partial response was reached by three patients: one with hepatocellular carcinoma and two with cutaneous melanoma.

Sequencing used CD4+ or CD8+ T cells sorted from blood, obtained in a trial of the OX40 agonist ivuxolimab. This receptor was identified in an adult with an advanced solid tumor such as melanoma, head and neck, liver or kidney cancer. The chain uses TRBV5-1 and TRBJ2-2, with D perhaps matching TRBD1 (6 bases). The CDR3 DNA is TGCGCCAGCAGTTATTACAGGGAAACCGGGGAGCTGTTTTTT. This encodes CASSYYRETGELFF.